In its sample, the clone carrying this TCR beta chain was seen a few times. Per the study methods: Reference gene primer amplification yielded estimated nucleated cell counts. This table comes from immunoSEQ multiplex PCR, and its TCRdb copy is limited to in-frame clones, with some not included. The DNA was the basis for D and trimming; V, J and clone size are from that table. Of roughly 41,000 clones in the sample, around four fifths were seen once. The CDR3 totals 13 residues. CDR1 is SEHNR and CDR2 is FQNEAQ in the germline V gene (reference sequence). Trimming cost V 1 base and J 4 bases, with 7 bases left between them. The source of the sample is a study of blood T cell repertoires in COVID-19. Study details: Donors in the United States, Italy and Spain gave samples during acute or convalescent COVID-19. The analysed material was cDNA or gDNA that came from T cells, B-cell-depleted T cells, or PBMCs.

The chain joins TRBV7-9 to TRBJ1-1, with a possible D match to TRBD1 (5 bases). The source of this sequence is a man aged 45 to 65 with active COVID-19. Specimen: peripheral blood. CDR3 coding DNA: TGTGCCAGCAGCTTAGAGCAGGGCACTGAAGCTTTCTTT. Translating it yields CASSLEQGTEAFF.